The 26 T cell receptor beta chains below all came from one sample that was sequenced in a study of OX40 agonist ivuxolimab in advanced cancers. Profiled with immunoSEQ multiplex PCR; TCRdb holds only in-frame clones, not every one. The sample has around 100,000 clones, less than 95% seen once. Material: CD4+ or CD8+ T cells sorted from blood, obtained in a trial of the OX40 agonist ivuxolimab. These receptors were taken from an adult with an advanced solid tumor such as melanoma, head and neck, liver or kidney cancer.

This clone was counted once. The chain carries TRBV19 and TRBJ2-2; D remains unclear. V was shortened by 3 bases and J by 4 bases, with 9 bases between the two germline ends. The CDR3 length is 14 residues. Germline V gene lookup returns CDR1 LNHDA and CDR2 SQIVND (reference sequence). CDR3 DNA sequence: TGTGCCAGTAGTATCCTAGATTCCACCGGGGAGCTGTTTTTT. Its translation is CASSILDSTGELFF.

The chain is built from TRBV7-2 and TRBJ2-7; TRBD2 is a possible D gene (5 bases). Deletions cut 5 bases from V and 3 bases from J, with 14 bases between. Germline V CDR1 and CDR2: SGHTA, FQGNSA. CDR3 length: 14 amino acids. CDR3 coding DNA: TGTGCCAGCAGCCCCGGGGTGGGGTTCTACGAGCAGTACTTC. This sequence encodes CASSPGVGFYEQYF.

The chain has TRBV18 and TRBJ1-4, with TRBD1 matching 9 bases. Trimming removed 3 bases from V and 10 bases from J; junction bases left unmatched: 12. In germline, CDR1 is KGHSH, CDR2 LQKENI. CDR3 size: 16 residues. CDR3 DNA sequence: TGTGCCAGCTCACCGGGGCTTACCGGGACAGGGTCAAAACTGTTTTTT. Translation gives CASSPGLTGTGSKLFF.

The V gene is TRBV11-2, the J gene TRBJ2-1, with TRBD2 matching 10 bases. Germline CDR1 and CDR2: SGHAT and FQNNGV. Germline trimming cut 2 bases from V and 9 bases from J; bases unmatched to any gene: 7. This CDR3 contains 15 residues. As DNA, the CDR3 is TGTGCCAGCAGCTTACAAACTAGCGGGAACGGTGAGCAGTTCTTC. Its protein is CASSLQTSGNGEQFF.

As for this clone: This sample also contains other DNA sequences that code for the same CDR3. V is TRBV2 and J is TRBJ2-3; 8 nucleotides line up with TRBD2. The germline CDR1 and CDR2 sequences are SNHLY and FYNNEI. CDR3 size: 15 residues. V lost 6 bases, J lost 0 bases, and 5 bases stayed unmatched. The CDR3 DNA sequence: TGTGCCAGCAGACCACTAGCGGCTAGCACAGATACGCAGTATTTT. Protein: CASRPLAASTDTQYF.

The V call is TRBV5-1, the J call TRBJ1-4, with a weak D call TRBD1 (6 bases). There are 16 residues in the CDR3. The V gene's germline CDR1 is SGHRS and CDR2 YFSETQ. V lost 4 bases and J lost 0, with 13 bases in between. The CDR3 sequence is CASSTGTIATNEKLFF. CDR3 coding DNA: TGCGCCAGCAGCACAGGGACAATTGCAACTAATGAAAAACTGTTTTTT.

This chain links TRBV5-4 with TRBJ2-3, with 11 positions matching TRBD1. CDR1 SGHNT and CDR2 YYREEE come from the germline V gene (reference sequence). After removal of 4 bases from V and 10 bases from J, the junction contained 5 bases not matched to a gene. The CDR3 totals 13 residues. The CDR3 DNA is TGTGCCAGCAGCAGGGGACAGGGGGAAGCGCAGTATTTT. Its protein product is CASSRGQGEAQYF.

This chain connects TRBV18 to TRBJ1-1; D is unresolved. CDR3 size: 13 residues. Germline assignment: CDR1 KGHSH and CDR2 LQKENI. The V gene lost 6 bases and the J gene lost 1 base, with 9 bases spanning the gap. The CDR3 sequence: CASSPDTNTEAFF. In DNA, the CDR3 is TGTGCCAGCTCTCCAGACACGAACACTGAAGCTTTCTTT. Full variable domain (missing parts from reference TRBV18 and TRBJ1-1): NAGVMQNPRHLVRRRGQEARLRCSPMKGHSHVYWYRQLPEEGLKFMVYLQKENIIDESGMPKERFSAEFPKEGPSILRIQQVVRGDSAAYFCASSPDTNTEAFFGQGTRLTVV.

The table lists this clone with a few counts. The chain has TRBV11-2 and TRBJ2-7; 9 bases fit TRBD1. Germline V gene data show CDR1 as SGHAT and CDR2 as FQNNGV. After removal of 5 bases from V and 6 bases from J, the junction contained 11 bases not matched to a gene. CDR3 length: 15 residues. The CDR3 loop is CASSRTTGTGSEQYF. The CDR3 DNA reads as TGTGCCAGCAGCCGAACCACCGGGACAGGGTCCGAGCAGTACTTC.

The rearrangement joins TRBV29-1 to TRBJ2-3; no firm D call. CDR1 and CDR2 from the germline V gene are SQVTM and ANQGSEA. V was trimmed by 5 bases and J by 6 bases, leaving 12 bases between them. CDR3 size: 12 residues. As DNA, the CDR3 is TGCAGCGTTAAAAACTTAGGGGATACGCAGTATTTT. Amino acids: CSVKNLGDTQYF.

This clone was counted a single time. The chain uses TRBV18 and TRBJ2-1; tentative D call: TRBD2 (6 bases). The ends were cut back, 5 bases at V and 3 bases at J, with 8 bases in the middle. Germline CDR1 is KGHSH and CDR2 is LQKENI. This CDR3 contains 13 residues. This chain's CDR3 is CASSGDFYNEQFF. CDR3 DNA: TGTGCCAGCTCAGGGGACTTCTACAATGAGCAGTTCTTC.

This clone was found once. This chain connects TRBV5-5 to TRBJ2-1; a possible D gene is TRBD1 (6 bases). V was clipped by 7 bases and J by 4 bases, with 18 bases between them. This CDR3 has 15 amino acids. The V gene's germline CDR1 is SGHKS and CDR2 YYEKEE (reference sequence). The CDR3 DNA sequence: TGTGCCAGCGAGACAGGTTTAAAGGAGTACAATGAGCAGTTCTTC. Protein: CASETGLKEYNEQFF.

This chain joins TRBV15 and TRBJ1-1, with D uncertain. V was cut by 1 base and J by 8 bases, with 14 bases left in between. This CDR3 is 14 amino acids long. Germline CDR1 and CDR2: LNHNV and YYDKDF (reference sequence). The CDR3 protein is CATSRASGKTEAFF. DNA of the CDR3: TGTGCCACCAGCAGAGCTTCGGGGAAGACGGAAGCTTTCTTT.

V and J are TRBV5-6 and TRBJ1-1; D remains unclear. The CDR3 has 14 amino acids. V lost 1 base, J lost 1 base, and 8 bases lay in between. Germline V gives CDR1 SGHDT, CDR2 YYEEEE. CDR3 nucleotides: TGTGCCAGCAGCTTGCGCAGGCAGAACACTGAAGCTTTCTTT. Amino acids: CASSLRRQNTEAFF.

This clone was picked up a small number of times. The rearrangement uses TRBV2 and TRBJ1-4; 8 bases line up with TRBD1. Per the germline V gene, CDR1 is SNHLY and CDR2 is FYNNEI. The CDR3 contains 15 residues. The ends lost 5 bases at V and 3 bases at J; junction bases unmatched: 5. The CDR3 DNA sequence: TGTGCCAGCAGTCTTCAGACAGGGGCTAATGAAAAACTGTTTTTT. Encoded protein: CASSLQTGANEKLFF.

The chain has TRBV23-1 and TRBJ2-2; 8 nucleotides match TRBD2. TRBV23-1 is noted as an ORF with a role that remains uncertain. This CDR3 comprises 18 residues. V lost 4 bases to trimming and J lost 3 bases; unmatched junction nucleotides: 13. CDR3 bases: TGCGCCAGCAGTCTCGGAGGAGCGGGAGTCCGGGACACCGGGGAGCTGTTTTTT. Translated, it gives CASSLGGAGVRDTGELFF.

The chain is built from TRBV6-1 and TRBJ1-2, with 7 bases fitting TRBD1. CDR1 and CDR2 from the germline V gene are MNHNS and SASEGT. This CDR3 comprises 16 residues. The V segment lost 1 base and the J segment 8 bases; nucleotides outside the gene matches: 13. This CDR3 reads CASSEEGRGLRGGYTF. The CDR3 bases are TGTGCCAGCAGTGAAGAAGGCAGGGGGTTAAGGGGCGGCTACACCTTC.

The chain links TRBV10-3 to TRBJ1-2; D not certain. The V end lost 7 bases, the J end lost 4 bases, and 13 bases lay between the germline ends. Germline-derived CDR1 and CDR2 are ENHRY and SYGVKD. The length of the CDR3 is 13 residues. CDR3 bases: TGTGCCATCACCCCCCTAGTGAGCTATGGCTACACCTTC. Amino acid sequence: CAITPLVSYGYTF.

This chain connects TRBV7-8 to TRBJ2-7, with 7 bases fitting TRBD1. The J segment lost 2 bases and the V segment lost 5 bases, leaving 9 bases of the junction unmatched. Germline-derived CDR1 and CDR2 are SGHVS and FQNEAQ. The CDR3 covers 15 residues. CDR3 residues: CASSPHDRVTYEQYF. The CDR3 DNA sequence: TGTGCCAGCAGCCCCCACGACAGGGTAACCTACGAGCAGTACTTC.

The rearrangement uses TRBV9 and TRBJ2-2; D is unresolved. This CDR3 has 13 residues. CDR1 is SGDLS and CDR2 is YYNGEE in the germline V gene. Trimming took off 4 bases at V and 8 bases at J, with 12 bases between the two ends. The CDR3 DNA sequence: TGTGCCAGCAGCCCCCGGCTCCGAGGGGAGCTGTTTTTT. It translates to CASSPRLRGELFF.

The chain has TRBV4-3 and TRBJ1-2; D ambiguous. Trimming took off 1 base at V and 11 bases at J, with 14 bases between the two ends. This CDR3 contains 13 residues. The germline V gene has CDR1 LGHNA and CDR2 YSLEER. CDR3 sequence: CASSQVPRREYTF. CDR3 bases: TGCGCCAGCAGCCAAGTCCCCCGGCGGGAATACACCTTC.

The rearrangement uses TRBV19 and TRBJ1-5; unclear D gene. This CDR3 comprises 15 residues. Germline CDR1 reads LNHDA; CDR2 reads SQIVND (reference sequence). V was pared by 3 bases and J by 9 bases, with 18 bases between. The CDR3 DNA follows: TGTGCCAGTAGTATTTTGGGGAAAGGTCTTGGGCCCCAGCATTTT. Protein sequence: CASSILGKGLGPQHF. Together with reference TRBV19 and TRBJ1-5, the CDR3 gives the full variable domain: DGGITQSPKYLFRKEGQNVTLSCEQNLNHDAMYWYRQDPGQGLRLIYYSQIVNDFQKGDIAEGYSVSREKKESFPLTVTSAQKNPTAFYLCASSILGKGLGPQHFGDGTRLSIL.

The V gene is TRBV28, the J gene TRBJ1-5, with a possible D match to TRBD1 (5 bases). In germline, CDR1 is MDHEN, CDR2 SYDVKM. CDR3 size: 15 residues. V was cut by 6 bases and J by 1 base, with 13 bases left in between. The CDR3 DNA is TGTGCCAGCAGGGCAGGGTTTAGGAGCAATCAGCCCCAGCATTTT. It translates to CASRAGFRSNQPQHF. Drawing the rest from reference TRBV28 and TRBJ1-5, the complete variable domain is DVKVTQSSRYLVKRTGEKVFLECVQDMDHENMFWYRQDPGLGLRLIYFSYDVKMKEKGDIPEGYSVSREKKERFSLILESASTNQTSMYLCASRAGFRSNQPQHFGDGTRLSIL.

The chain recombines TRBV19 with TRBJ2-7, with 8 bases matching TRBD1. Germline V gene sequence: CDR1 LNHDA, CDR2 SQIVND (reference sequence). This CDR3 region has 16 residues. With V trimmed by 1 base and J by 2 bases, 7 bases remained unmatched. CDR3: CASSIGVRTGTYEQYF. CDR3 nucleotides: TGTGCCAGTAGTATAGGAGTGAGGACAGGGACCTACGAGCAGTACTTC.

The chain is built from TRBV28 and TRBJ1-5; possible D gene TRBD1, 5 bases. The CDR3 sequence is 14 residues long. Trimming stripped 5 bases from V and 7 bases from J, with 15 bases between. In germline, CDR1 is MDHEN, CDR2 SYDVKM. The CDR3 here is CASSRGGSGQPQHF. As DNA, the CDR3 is TGTGCCAGCAGTCGGGGGGGGAGTGGGCAGCCCCAGCATTTT.

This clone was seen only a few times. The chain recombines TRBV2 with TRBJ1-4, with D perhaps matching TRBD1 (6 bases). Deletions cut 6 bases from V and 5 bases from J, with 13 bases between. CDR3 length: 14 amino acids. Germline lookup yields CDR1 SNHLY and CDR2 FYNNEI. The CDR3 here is CASRGGRVNEKLFF. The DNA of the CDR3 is TGTGCCAGCAGAGGGGGGCGGGTGAATGAAAAACTGTTTTTT.